These T cell receptor beta chains were read from a single sample in a study of shared clonotypes between healthy human individuals. The protocol was immunoSEQ multiplex PCR, while the TCRdb copy is restricted to in-frame clones and leaves out a portion. The sample includes over a million clones, approximately 96% of them seen just once. Sample: naive CD4+ T cells sorted from blood. These receptors originate from a man between 25 and 39 years old in good health. Each CDR3 is given with its conserved first and last residue. Fields, in order: V gene, CDR3 protein.

TRBV5-3 | CARSPRTSGRTDTQYF
TRBV28 | CASSSSGGTYNEQFF
TRBV7-2 | CASSPGRRSYEQYF
TRBV11-2 | CASSLTDSTGELFF
TRBV19 | CASSIGGTRKRETQYF
TRBV7-9 | CASSFGQPRGYGYTF
TRBV11-2 | CASSLGGVGYYEQYF
TRBV5-1 | CASSLMDGDTEAFF
TRBV6-1 | CASSWGGTGELFF
TRBV28 | CASSLIQSYNEQFF
TRBV27 | CASSLGGYGELFF
TRBV18 | CASSPVAGGNQETQYF
TRBV27 | CASSLTNAGANVLTF
TRBV25-1 | CASSESGRYEQYF